Here is one TCR beta chain with its context. Its cognate antigen has yet to be identified. One base away there is no much larger clone; base qualities are not given. Via the germline V gene, CDR1 is ENHRY and CDR2 SYGVKD. At the junction V is shortened by 3 bases and J by 8 bases, with 10 bases in between. The CDR3 spans 12 residues, from the cysteine through the phenylalanine. Only the CDR3 DNA stays, 36 bases, in frame from base 1. The source of the sample is a study of shared clonotypes between healthy human individuals (dated by TCRdb to about 2020). At the level of the whole study: A couple of women and three men aged 18 to 49 years were included in the cohort. For each donor, three plates each were used for CD4 naive and CD4 memory, two plates were used for CD8 naive, and one plate was used for CD8 memory. The study deeply sequenced blood TCR repertoires of roughly five healthy adults to estimate repertoire size and the extent of clonotype sharing between individuals. Libraries were prepared and TCR repertoires were sequenced by different laboratories using diverse techniques, in order to increase sequencing depth and limit assay-specific biases. Between about 0.85 and 9.5 billion PBMCs per donor were obtained by leukapheresis. Overall study results and their limits: Sampling was restricted to blood, and TCR repertoires in tissue are likely to differ from TCR repertoires in blood. Naive subsets generally had larger estimated clonotype richness than memory subsets. The small number of donors limited the genetic and exposure-history diversity represented. Sharing across a few donors was observed for about 5% of naive CD4, over 3% of naive CD8, 2% to 2.5% of memory CD4, and about 0.38% of memory CD8 clonotypes. Rarefaction of sorted-subset datasets indicated incomplete sequencing despite the large sequencing depth. Clonotypes shared by all four sorted-subset donors showed higher generation probabilities than non-shared clonotypes. Pairwise subsampling indicated that sequencing depth was expected to affect the degree of clonotype sharing among donors.

Using the deep immunoSEQ assay, multiplex PCR amplified TCR CDR3 regions from genomic DNA. Genomic DNA extracted from each cell subset was distributed evenly over all wells of several immunoSEQ 96-well plates, and each plate served as one replicate. For sorted subsets, 200 to 250 ng of genomic DNA, equivalent to 30,000 or so T cell genomes, went into each replicate PCR. The purified libraries were quantified using a Qubit 3.0 fluorometer, sized with a Bioanalyzer 2100, and then quantified again using the KAPA Library Quantification kit. Every immunoSEQ 96-well plate was sequenced on a separate single-read 150-cycle Illumina NextSeq 550 flow cell. Concerning the study's data processing: The immunoSEQ output contained only junctional sequences without quality scores, so filtering could not match that applied to full-length reads. Sequences were annotated with PyIR, a Python wrapper for IgBLAST v1.9, and V/J genes and CDR3 were assigned using IMGT germline references. Reads were removed for weak V/J assignments (E-value above 1e-6), missing CDR3, stop codons, out-of-frame junctions, or ambiguous translated residues. V3J clonotypes were defined by identical inferred V gene, J gene, and CDR3 amino acid sequence. To compute the percentage overlap between repertoires, the number of shared unique clonotypes was divided by the size of the smaller repertoire. Richness of each repertoire was evaluated using RTK rarefaction, the Chao1 estimator, and Recon v2.1 estimates of unobserved clonotypes. OLGA was used to compute generation probabilities for all TCRbeta clonotypes that the gDNA method yielded from a few donors. What TCRdb holds here is the immuneACCESS table cut down to in-frame rearrangements. Part of the clones is not present; checked against another copy, under half of the missing clones reflect an unresolved V gene, and the others are unexplained. The V and J calls and the clone size are those of that table, but D and trimming were determined from the DNA. The sample includes around 1.5 million clones, with about 98% observed a single time. The top ten clones comprise about 0.4% of the sample.

Donors were healthy HIV-negative adults with no recently reported acute infections or vaccinations. All donors were Caucasian adults living in Nashville, Tennessee, USA. CD4+ T cells were enriched through magnetic negative selection, after which naive cells were positively selected on CD45RA and the remaining negative fraction served as the memory subset. Blood was collected by leukapheresis, and PBMCs were isolated by Ficoll-Histopaque density gradient centrifugation and then cryopreserved in liquid nitrogen vapor phase. Analytical flow cytometry was used to check the purity and quantity of each magnetically sorted T cell population. Each sorted fraction had its genomic DNA isolated and then quantified by UV absorbance on a Nanodrop 2000c.

The receptor was derived from a man aged 25 to 40 in good health. Sequencing was carried out using naive CD4+ T cells sorted from blood. Interpreted using the paper, the cell subset or site label stands for: CD45RA+ positively selected. The V gene is TRBV10-3 and the J gene is TRBJ1-1; no confident D gene assignment can be made. The base sequence is TGTGCCATCAGTGAAGGACGGACCGAAGCTTTCTTT. This yields the protein CAISEGRTEAFF.